This T cell receptor (beta chain) was recorded in a study of blood T cell repertoires in COVID-19 (dated by TCRdb to 2018 to 2021). General notes on the study: Samples from collaborators originated in the United States, Italy and Spain and spanned both the acute and convalescent phases of COVID-19. A freely available public database, intended as a resource for researchers studying the immune response to SARS-CoV-2, is where the repertoires were released. Nearly every sample came with metadata listing a de-identified subject ID, COVID-19 status, age in years and sex. Deeply sampled blood TCRbeta repertoires from subjects exposed to, actively infected with, or recovered from COVID-19 were included in the dataset. The material from the prospective study consisted of cDNA or gDNA derived from T cells, B-cell-depleted T cells, or PBMCs. HLA class I and class II types, where available, came from metadata supplied by the sample provider rather than from assay-based typing. The samples were drawn from the first 160 participants of the ongoing ImmuneRACE study and from 950 to 1,500 subjects provided by 6 global collaborators.

V loses 0 bases at its end and J loses 10 bases; junction bases beyond the gene matches: 12. CDR1 is given as LGHNA and CDR2 as YNFKEQ, both from the germline V gene. The CDR3 numbers 16 residues from cysteine through phenylalanine. Only the CDR3 portion is preserved as DNA: 48 bases, with reading frame beginning at the first base. The full study reports these points: How much clinical and demographic metadata was included differed by source and by participant, and the metadata was provided uncurated.

The immunoSEQ Assay, a bias-controlled multiplex PCR, was used to amplify TCRbeta CDR3 regions from genomic DNA. The authors processed their data as follows. The number of nucleated cells in each sample was estimated from the amplification of reference gene primers within the assay. To quantify the absolute abundance of each unique TCRbeta CDR3 rearrangement, sequence reads were collapsed and filtered. For each sample, productive Simpson clonality was calculated as the square root of Simpson's diversity index over productive rearrangements. This immuneACCESS table, as held by TCRdb, lists in-frame sequences with V and J called but not all clones. Of the missing ones, under half trace to an unresolved V gene in checked studies; the others have no known cause. That table supplies the V and J calls and clone size; D and trimming were determined from the DNA. Within this sample are around 350,000 clones, with around 87% of them counted one time only. In total, the top ten clones hold roughly 3.1% of the sample.

Points on this clone: Its specific antigen is unknown. No base quality values were provided; no much bigger clone lies one nucleotide off.

Collaborating institutions collected whole blood in K2EDTA tubes following their own protocols. For TCRbeta analysis, collaborators shipped samples in one of three forms: frozen whole blood, isolated PBMCs, or DNA extracted from either of those sample types. This chain joins TRBV4-2 to TRBJ2-1; 7 nucleotides in the junction match TRBD2. Sequenced material: peripheral blood. The receptor's source is a human donor in a cohort sampled during active COVID-19. At the DNA level, the sequence is TGTGCCAGCAGCCAAGATCCTAGCGGCCCCTTGGGGGAGCAGTTCTTC. Protein translation: CASSQDPSGPLGEQFF.